The 5 T cell receptor beta chains below were found in one sample sequenced in a study of blood T cell repertoires in COVID-19. Produced via immunoSEQ multiplex PCR; TCRdb's table is partial and in-frame only. The sample has some 120,000 clones; approximately 77% are singletons. Material for sequencing was peripheral blood. Receptor source: a man at least 80 years old with acute or convalescent COVID-19.

This chain uses TRBV12-5 with TRBJ2-3, with D possibly TRBD1 on 5 matching bases. With 1 base removed from V and 2 bases from J, the gap between germline ends came to 7 bases. This CDR3 has 14 residues. The germline V gene encodes CDR1 LGHNT and CDR2 FRNRAP. CDR3 bases: TGTGCTAGTGGTTTGGAGGGGATCACAGATACGCAGTATTTT. The encoded protein is CASGLEGITDTQYF.

This clone occurred once. V is TRBV4-3 and J is TRBJ1-6, with 7 bases aligning to TRBD1. The ends lost 0 bases at V and 10 bases at J; junction bases unmatched: 12. The germline gives CDR1 LGHNA, CDR2 YSLEER. This CDR3 is 17 amino acids long. The CDR3: CASSQDHPGTAGSPLHF. In nucleotides, the CDR3 is TGCGCCAGCAGCCAAGATCATCCCGGGACAGCTGGGTCACCCCTCCACTTT.

This clone was counted only a few times. The rearrangement joins TRBV18 to TRBJ2-2; D is unclear. V was trimmed by 3 bases and J by 1 base, leaving 9 bases between them. The CDR3 consists of 15 residues. The V gene's germline CDR1 is KGHSH and CDR2 LQKENI. The CDR3 DNA reads TGTGCCAGCTCACCCAGAGGCGGGAACACCGGGGAGCTGTTTTTT. This encodes CASSPRGGNTGELFF.

V usage is TRBV27 and J usage is TRBJ2-7, with D perhaps matching TRBD1 (5 bases). Germline V gene sequence: CDR1 MNHEY, CDR2 SMNVEV (reference sequence). This CDR3 has 14 amino acids. The germline V and J ends were trimmed by 1 base and 2 bases, with 9 bases remaining between them. CDR3 bases: TGTGCCAGCAGTTTATTTGCCAGGGCCTACGAGCAGTACTTC. This sequence encodes CASSLFARAYEQYF.

The V call is TRBV2, the J call TRBJ2-7; TRBD2 agrees at 14 bases. Germline CDR1 and CDR2: SNHLY and FYNNEI. CDR3 length: 16 amino acids. V lost 6 bases to trimming and J lost 7 bases; unmatched junction nucleotides: 11. This chain's CDR3 is CASREGLAGVLSEQYF. Here the CDR3 DNA reads TGTGCCAGCAGGGAGGGACTAGCGGGGGTGCTGAGTGAGCAGTACTTC.